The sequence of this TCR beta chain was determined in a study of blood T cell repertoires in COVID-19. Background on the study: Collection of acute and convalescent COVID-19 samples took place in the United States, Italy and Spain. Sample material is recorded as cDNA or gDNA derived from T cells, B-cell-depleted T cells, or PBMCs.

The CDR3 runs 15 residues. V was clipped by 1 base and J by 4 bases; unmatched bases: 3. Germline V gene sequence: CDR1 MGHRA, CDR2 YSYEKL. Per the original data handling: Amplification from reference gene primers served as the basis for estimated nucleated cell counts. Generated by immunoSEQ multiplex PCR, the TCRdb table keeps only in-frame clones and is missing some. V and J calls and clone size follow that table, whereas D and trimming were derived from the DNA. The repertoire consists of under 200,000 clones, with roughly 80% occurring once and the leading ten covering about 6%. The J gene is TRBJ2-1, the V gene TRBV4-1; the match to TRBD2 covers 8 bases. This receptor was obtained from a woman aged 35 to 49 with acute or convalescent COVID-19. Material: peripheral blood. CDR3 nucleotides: TGCGCCAGCAGCCAAGCTAGCGGGCCATACAATGAGCAGTTCTTC. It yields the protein CASSQASGPYNEQFF.